This T cell receptor beta chain appears in the sequencing data of a study of blood T cell repertoires in COVID-19. This table comes from immunoSEQ multiplex PCR, and its TCRdb copy is limited to in-frame clones, with some not included. The sample contains around 250,000 clones, around 86% of which appear only once. The germline CDR1 and CDR2 sequences are MGHDK and SYGVNS. The CDR3 length is 14 residues. V gave up 2 bases and J gave up 8 bases; unmatched junction bases: 8. V is TRBV25-1 and J is TRBJ1-2; 7 nucleotides agree with TRBD1. The material sequenced was peripheral blood. This receptor was identified in a young woman with active or convalescent COVID-19. CDR3 region: CASSETVDRDGYTF. The CDR3 DNA sequence: TGTGCCAGCAGTGAAACTGTCGACAGGGACGGCTACACCTTC.